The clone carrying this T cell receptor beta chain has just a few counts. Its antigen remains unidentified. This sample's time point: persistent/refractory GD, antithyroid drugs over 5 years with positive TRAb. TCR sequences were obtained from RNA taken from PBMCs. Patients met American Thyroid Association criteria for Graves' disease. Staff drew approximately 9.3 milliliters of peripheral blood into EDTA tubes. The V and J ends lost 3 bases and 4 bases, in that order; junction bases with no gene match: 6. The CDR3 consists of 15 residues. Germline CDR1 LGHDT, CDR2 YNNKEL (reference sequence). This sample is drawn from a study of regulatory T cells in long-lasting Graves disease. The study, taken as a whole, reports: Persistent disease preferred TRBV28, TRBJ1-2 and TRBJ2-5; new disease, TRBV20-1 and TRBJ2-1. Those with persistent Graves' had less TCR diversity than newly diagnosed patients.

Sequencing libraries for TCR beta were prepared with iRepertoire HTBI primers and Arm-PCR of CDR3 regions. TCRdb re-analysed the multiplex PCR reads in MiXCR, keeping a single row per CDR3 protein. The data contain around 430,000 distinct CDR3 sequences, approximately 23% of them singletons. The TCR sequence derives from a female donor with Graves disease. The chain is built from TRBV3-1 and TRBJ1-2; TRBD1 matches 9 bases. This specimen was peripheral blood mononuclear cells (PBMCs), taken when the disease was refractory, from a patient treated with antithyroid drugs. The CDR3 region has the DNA TGTGCCAGCAGCCAGAGGGACAGGGAGGGCTATGGCTACACCTTC. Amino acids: CASSQRDREGYGYTF.